The clone carrying this T cell receptor beta chain was observed many times. Its target is unknown. This sample's TCRbeta library carried unique molecular identifier barcodes. TCRdb fed the PCR reads into MiXCR, producing one record per CDR3 protein. The sample carries 200,000 to 250,000 distinct CDR3 sequences, 20% to 30% recorded once. This sample stems from a study of T-cell reconstitution after alpha-beta-depleted transplantation in children. Broader study findings: In patients about two months after transplant, alpha-beta T cells reportedly arose from several hundred expanded graft clones. Most T-cell counts and diversity one year after the transplant came from T cells that were newly produced.

Germline CDR1 and CDR2: DFQATT and SNEGSKA (reference sequence). The CDR3 covers 14 residues. V lost 1 base to trimming and J lost 3 bases, with 11 bases between them. This chain joins TRBV20-1 and TRBJ2-3; D is possibly TRBD1 (5 bases). This TCR was recovered from a girl aged 2-9 years with Fanconi anemia, due to receive a stem cell transplant. Sequenced material: PBMCs, taken before TCRalphabeta/CD19-depleted stem cell transplant. CDR3 nucleotides: TGCAGTGCTAGAGTTAGGGGTGGGACAGATACGCAGTATTTT. Translating it yields CSARVRGGTDTQYF.